The next 11 T cell receptor beta chains were all read from a single sample in a study of T cells in women clearing cervical HPV infection. The method was immunoSEQ multiplex PCR; TCRdb's version includes in-frame clones alone and lacks a portion of them. Its listing shows some 20,000 clones. The sequenced sample was blood buffy coat. The receptors shown here come from a woman aged 18 to 75 with a cervical HPV16 infection that either progressed to CIN3+ or cleared (not recorded which).

For this clone: Read coverage stops 3 residues before the CDR3 terminus; the germline J gene supplies the remainder. The gene calls are TRBV7-3 and TRBJ2-3; the match to TRBD2 covers 10 bases. V shed 4 bases and J 6 bases; nucleotides not matched to a gene: 7. The CDR3 loop spans 15 amino acids. Germline V gives CDR1 SGHTA, CDR2 FQGTGA. CDR3 sequence reads: CASSSSGGAADTQYF. The DNA read from the CDR3 is TGTGCCAGCAGCTCAAGCGGGGGGGCTGCGGATACG.

This clone ranks as medium-sized in terms of frequency. Sequencing ends 3 residues short of the CDR3 end; the germline J gene provides the rest. The rearrangement links TRBV20-1 to TRBJ2-3; 10 bases align to TRBD2. Germline-derived CDR1 and CDR2 are DFQATT and SNEGSKA (reference sequence). The CDR3 is made up of 14 amino acids. The CDR3 sequence is CSAHLAGAGDTQYF. The sequenced part of the CDR3 DNA is TGCAGCGCTCACCTAGCGGGGGCGGGAGATACG.

As regards this clone: Sequencing ends 3 residues short of the CDR3 end; the germline J gene provides the rest. The genes are TRBV12-3 or TRBV12-4 and TRBJ1-2, with D perhaps TRBD1 (5 bases). This CDR3 has 12 amino acids. The CDR3 bases that were read are TGTGCCAGCGGGGCGGAAGGCGGTGGA. Its translation: CASGAEGGG. The whole CDR3 is CASGAEGGGYTF.

As concerns this clone: The observed sequence ends 3 residues before the CDR3 terminus, with the missing tail filled in from the germline J gene. The V gene is TRBV5-1, the J gene TRBJ1-2; 8 nucleotides line up with TRBD1. The CDR3 is made up of 15 amino acids. J was trimmed by 4 bases and V by 4 bases; bases with no gene match: 9. CDR1 and CDR2 from the germline V gene are SGHRS and YFSETQ. CDR3 sequence reads: CASSPTTGVGYGYTF. The DNA read from the CDR3 is TGCGCCAGCAGCCCAACGACAGGGGTTGGCTATGGC.

A remark on this clone: The CDR3 end is not reached by the read, which stops 3 residues before it; the germline J gene fills it in. The chain employs TRBV5-1 and TRBJ1-6, with a weak D call TRBD1 (6 bases). In germline, CDR1 is SGHRS, CDR2 YFSETQ. V shed 2 bases and J shed 1 base, with 13 bases lying between them. CDR3 length: 17 residues. Partial CDR3 DNA: TGCGCCAGCAGCTTAGCAGGGGACGGTTCCTATAATTCACCC. The encoded protein is CASSLAGDGSYNSP. The full CDR3 reads CASSLAGDGSYNSPLHF.

As for this clone: The CDR3 end falls 3 residues outside the read, so it is completed with the germline J gene. This chain joins TRBV11-2 and TRBJ2-1; 9 bases line up with TRBD1. This CDR3 contains 14 residues. Germline CDR1 SGHAT, CDR2 FQNNGV. V shed 5 bases, J shed 3 bases, and the junction held 2 bases outside the gene matches. Here the CDR3 reads CASSQDRGYNEQFF. The sequenced part of the CDR3 DNA is TGTGCCAGCAGCCAGGACAGGGGCTACAATGAG.

For this clone: The read ends 3 residues shy of where the CDR3 ends; the end is completed using the germline J gene. J is TRBJ2-1 and V is TRBV6-1; 12 bases are a match to TRBD2. This CDR3 comprises 16 residues. The V gene end was trimmed by 3 bases and the J gene end by 7 bases; junction bases not matched to a gene: 7. Germline loops: CDR1 MNHNS, CDR2 SASEGT. The CDR3 protein is CASSDLLAGGSNEQFF. The sequenced CDR3 bases are TGTGCCAGCAGTGATTTACTAGCGGGGGGTTCAAATGAG.

To note about this clone: The missing CDR3 end, 3 residues past where the read stops, is filled in from the germline J gene. The chain uses TRBV29-1 and TRBJ2-3, with 12 bases matching TRBD2. Germline V gives CDR1 SQVTM, CDR2 ANQGSEA. The CDR3 has 17 amino acids. Trimming took 0 bases from V and 2 from J; bases not matched to a gene: 6. The CDR3 DNA, read in part, is TGCAGCGTTGAAGATCTGACTAGCGGGGGTCCCACAGATACG. It yields the protein CSVEDLTSGGPTDT. The entire CDR3 sequence reads CSVEDLTSGGPTDTQYF.

A remark on this clone: From the germline J gene comes the end of the CDR3, since the read stops 3 residues before it. This chain connects TRBV19 to TRBJ2-7; 8 bases are shared with TRBD1. With 7 bases clipped from V and 1 base from J, the junction kept 6 bases outside the gene matches. This CDR3 comprises 14 residues. Looked up from germline, CDR1 is LNHDA and CDR2 is SQIVND (reference sequence). The DNA read from the CDR3 is TGTGCCAGTAATAGAGACAGGGGATCCTACGAG. Residues: CASNRDRGSYE. From start to end, the CDR3 is CASNRDRGSYEQYF.

Regarding this clone: From the germline J gene comes the end of the CDR3, since the read stops 3 residues before it. The chain joins TRBV20-1 to TRBJ2-5; 11 bases agree with TRBD2. Germline-derived CDR1 and CDR2 are DFQATT and SNEGSKA (reference sequence). The V gene end was trimmed by 3 bases and the J gene end by 5 bases; junction bases not matched to a gene: 2. The CDR3 is 13 amino acids. CDR3 loop: CSASSGGAETQYF. The CDR3 DNA, read in part, is TGCAGTGCTAGTAGCGGGGGGGCGGAGACC.

With regard to this clone: The read terminates 3 residues ahead of where the CDR3 ends, so the germline J gene completes it. The chain joins TRBV18 to TRBJ1-2; unclear D gene. CDR3 length: 14 residues. Germline V gives CDR1 KGHSH, CDR2 LQKENI. CDR3 in amino acids: CASPIPRRSYEYTF. The DNA read from the CDR3 is TGTGCCAGCCCAATCCCCAGGCGCTCCTACGAA.